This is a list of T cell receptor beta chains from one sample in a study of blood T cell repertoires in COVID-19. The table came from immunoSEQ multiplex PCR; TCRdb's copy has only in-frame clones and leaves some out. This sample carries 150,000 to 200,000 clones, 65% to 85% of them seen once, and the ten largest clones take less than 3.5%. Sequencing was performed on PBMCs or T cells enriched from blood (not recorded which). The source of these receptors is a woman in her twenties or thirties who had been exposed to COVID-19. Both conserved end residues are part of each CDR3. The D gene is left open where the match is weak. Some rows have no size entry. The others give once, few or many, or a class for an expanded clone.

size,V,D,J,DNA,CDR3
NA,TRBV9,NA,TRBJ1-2,TGTGCCAGCAGCGTGGGGGAGGGCTATGGCTACACCTTC,CASSVGEGYGYTF
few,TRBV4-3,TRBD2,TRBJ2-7,TGCGCCAGCAGCCAAGGGCTAGCGGGGCTCGACGAGCAGTACTTC,CASSQGLAGLDEQYF
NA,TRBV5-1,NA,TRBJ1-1,TGCGCCAGCAGCTTGGGGGCAGGGGCTTCTGAAGCTTTCTTT,CASSLGAGASEAFF
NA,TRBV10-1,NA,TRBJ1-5,TGCGCCAGCAGTGATGGCAGCAATCAGCCCCAGCATTTT,CASSDGSNQPQHF
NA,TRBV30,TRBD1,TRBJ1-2,TGTGCCTGGATCCCCGGGACAGAAAGGGGGAGAGGCTACACCTTC,CAWIPGTERGRGYTF
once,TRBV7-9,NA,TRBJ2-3,TGTGCCAGCAGCTTCTCGAGCACAGATACGCAGTATTTT,CASSFSSTDTQYF
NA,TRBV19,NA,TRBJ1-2,TGTGCCAGTAGTCGGTTACAGGCTGCTAACTATGGCTACACCTTC,CASSRLQAANYGYTF
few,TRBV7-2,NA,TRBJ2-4,TGTGCCAGCAGCTTAACGGGGGTAGTGTACTTC,CASSLTGVVYF
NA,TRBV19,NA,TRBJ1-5,TGTGCCAGTCGTACAGGCAGGGATCCCCAGCATTTT,CASRTGRDPQHF
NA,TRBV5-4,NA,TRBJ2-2,TGTGCCAGCAGCCTAACACCGGGGACTGCCGGGGAGCTGTTTTTT,CASSLTPGTAGELFF
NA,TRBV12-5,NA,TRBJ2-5,TGTGCTAGTGCTTTCGAAGAGGGCCGCCGTCACTCACAAGAGACCCAGTACTTC,CASAFEEGRRHSQETQYF
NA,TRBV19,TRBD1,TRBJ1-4,TGTGCCAGTAGTATTCCGACAGGGGATGAAAAACTGTTTTTT,CASSIPTGDEKLFF
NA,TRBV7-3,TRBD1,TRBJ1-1,TGTGCCAGCAGCTTAGGACAGGGAACGAACACTGAAGCTTTCTTT,CASSLGQGTNTEAFF
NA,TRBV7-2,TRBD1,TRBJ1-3,TGTGCCAGCAGACCTCCGGGACAGGAAGGAAACACCATATATTTT,CASRPPGQEGNTIYF
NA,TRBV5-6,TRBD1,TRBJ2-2,TGTGCCAGCAGCTGGGACAGACCCTACGGGGAGCTGTTTTTT,CASSWDRPYGELFF
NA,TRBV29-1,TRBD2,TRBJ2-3,TGCAGCGCCCCCAGGGCGGGGGGTAGCACAGATACGCAGTATTTT,CSAPRAGGSTDTQYF
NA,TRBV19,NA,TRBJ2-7,TGTGCCAGTAGTAGGGACATGACCTACGAGCAGTACTTC,CASSRDMTYEQYF
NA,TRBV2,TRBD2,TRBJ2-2,TGTGCCAGCGGTATCAGGACTAGCGGGGTCCCCGGGGAGCTGTTTTTT,CASGIRTSGVPGELFF
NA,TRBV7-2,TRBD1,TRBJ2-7,TGTGCCAGCAGCCCGGGACAGGTTACCTACGAGCAGTACTTC,CASSPGQVTYEQYF
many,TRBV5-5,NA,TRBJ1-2,TGTGCCAGCAGCGGAACGGACAGAAACTATGGCTACACCTTC,CASSGTDRNYGYTF
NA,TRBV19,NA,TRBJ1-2,TGTGCCAGTAGTGAGCAGGGCTCAAGCTATGGCTACACCTTC,CASSEQGSSYGYTF
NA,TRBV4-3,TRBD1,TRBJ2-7,TGCGCCAGCAGCCACTGGGACAGTACCTACGAGCAGTACTTC,CASSHWDSTYEQYF
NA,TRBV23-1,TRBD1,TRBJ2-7,TGCGCCAGCAGTCACTCGACGGGACAGGGTTGGTGCTACGAGCAGTACTTC,CASSHSTGQGWCYEQYF
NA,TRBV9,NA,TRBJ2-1,TGTGCCAGCAGCGACTACGCCGAGTATGAGCAGTTCTTC,CASSDYAEYEQFF
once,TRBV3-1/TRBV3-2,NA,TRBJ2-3,TGTGCCAGCAGCCAAGAGAGGGCTGATCGAGATACGCAGTATTTT,CASSQERADRDTQYF
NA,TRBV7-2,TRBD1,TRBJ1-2,TGTGCCAGCAGCATCGGGACAGGGTCAGGGGGGGGCTACACCTTC,CASSIGTGSGGGYTF
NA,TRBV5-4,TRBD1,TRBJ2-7,TGTGCCAGCAGCTGGGACAGCTCCTACGAGCAGTACTTC,CASSWDSSYEQYF
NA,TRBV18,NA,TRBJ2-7,TGTGCCAGCTCACCACCGGCAGGATTCTCCTACGAGCAGTACTTC,CASSPPAGFSYEQYF
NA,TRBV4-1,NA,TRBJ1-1,TGCGCCAGCAGCCAACTCCAGGGCGTCGGCACTGAAGCTTTCTTT,CASSQLQGVGTEAFF
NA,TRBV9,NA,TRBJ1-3,TGTGCCTGCCGTCCGGGCTCTGGAAACACCATATATTTT,CACRPGSGNTIYF
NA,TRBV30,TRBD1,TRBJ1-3,TGTGCCTCGATTAGACACTATTTCGGGACAGCCAACTCCCACTCTGGAAACACCATATATTTT,CASIRHYFGTANSHSGNTIYF
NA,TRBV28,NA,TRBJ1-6,TGTGCCAGCAGTTCTCAGGGGTTAAGCTCCTATAATTCACCCCTCCACTTT,CASSSQGLSSYNSPLHF
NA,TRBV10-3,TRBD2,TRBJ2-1,TGTGCCATCAGTGGGACTAGCGGGGCAAATGAGCAGTTCTTC,CAISGTSGANEQFF
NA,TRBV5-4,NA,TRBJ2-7,TGTGCCAGCAGCTGGGACACAGGATACGAGCAGTACTTC,CASSWDTGYEQYF
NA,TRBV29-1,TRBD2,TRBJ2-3,TGCAGCGTGTGGACTAGCGGGGGACCCGGATTATCCACAGATACGCAGTATTTT,CSVWTSGGPGLSTDTQYF
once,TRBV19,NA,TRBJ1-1,TGTGCCAGTAGTACGTCCCCAGGGAACACTGAAGCTTTCTTT,CASSTSPGNTEAFF
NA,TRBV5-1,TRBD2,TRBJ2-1,TGCGCCAGCAGGGTTCGCGGGGGGGCCCCCTACAATGAGCAGTTCTTC,CASRVRGGAPYNEQFF
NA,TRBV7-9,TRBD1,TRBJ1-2,TGTGCCAGCAGCCCCTGGACAGGGGACGGCTTAGGCTACACCTTC,CASSPWTGDGLGYTF
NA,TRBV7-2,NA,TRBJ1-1,TGTGCCAGCAGCTTACACCGGGACTCCCCTTCGGCTTTCTTT,CASSLHRDSPSAFF
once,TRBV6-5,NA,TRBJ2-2,TGTGCCAGCAGTTACTCGGTCCGGGTAGGAATTGGGGAGCTGTTTTTT,CASSYSVRVGIGELFF
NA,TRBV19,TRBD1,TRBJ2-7,TGTGCCAGTAAGGGCAGGGGGAGTTCCTACGAGCAGTACTTC,CASKGRGSSYEQYF